Sequencing of this TCR beta chain was carried out in a study of blood T cell repertoires in COVID-19. Study background: Samples taken during acute and convalescent COVID-19 were collected in the United States, Italy and Spain. T cells, B-cell-depleted T cells, or PBMCs supplied cDNA or gDNA.

Trimming removed 3 bases at V and 4 bases at J, with 10 bases between. The CDR3 loop spans 14 amino acids. CDR1 is KGHSH and CDR2 is LQKENI in the germline V gene. The table came from immunoSEQ multiplex PCR; TCRdb's copy has only in-frame clones and leaves some out. Of around 170,000 clones detected, about 88% appear once; the ten largest clones hold around 24%. The sample taken for sequencing was peripheral blood. The genes are TRBV18 and TRBJ2-1; D is ambiguous. This receptor was identified in a man aged 55 to 69 with acute or convalescent COVID-19. CDR3 in DNA: TGTGCCAGCTCACCGAACCTCCTATACAATGAGCAGTTCTTC. Encoded protein: CASSPNLLYNEQFF.